These 19 T cell receptor beta chains were sequenced from one sample in a study of CD8+CD57+ T cells in acquired aplastic anemia. Only patients with CD8+CD57+ cell expansion on flow cytometry were chosen for sequencing. Both TCR beta VDJ combination and CDR3 sequence profiling were carried out. Genomic DNA was the template for this profiling. TCRdb processed the reads anew with MiXCR; each CDR3 protein has one entry. Here the sample spans 150,000 to 200,000 distinct CDR3 sequences, 40% to 60% being singletons. Sequenced sample: sorted CD4+, CD8+, or CD8+CD57+ T cells (not recorded which) from PBMCs. These receptors were collected from a human donor with aplastic anemia.

The chain has TRBV10-2 and TRBJ2-5, with a possible D match to TRBD1 (6 bases). Germline V gene lookup returns CDR1 WSHSY and CDR2 SAAADI. V was trimmed by 5 bases and J by 4 bases, leaving 11 bases between them. The CDR3 has 13 amino acids. Here the CDR3 reads CASSQGPLETQYF. The CDR3 DNA reads as TGCGCCAGCAGTCAGGGGCCATTAGAGACCCAGTACTTC.

This clonotype was observed at least ten times. This chain uses TRBV12-3 or TRBV12-4 with TRBJ2-5, with a tentative D call TRBD2 (6 bases). CDR3 size: 14 residues. Trimming took 3 bases from V and 5 from J, leaving 13 bases between them. For the CDR3, the DNA is TGTGCCAGCAGTTTGGTACTAGCAGGGGAGACCCAGTACTTC. Translated: CASSLVLAGETQYF.

This clonotype was seen more than once but under ten times. The chain uses TRBV10-3 and TRBJ1-5; 12 bases agree with TRBD1. CDR1 and CDR2 from the germline V gene are ENHRY and SYGVKD. Trimming removed 4 bases from V and 7 bases from J; junction bases left unmatched: 5. The CDR3 sequence is 15 residues long. In DNA, the CDR3 is TGTGCCATCAGTGGAGGGACAGGGGGCGGGCAGCCCCAGCATTTT. It yields the protein CAISGGTGGGQPQHF.

In this sample, this clonotype turned up many times. Written as DNA, the CDR3 is TGTGCCAGCAGAACAGGGTATCAGCCCCAGCATTTT. Translating it yields CASRTGYQPQHF. J is TRBJ1-5 and V is TRBV12-3 or TRBV12-4; maybe TRBD1 (6 bases). The CDR3 extends over 12 amino acids. V gave up 6 bases and J gave up 5 bases, with 8 bases separating them.

V gene TRBV15 combines with J gene TRBJ2-1; 9 positions match TRBD2. V lost 0 bases and J lost 8; bases outside the gene matches: 5. The CDR3 consists of 15 residues. Germline-derived CDR1 and CDR2 are LNHNV and YYDKDF (reference sequence). The CDR3 nucleotides read TGTGCCACCAGCAGAGAGGCTAGCGGGGTTCATGAGCAGTTCTTC. It translates to CATSREASGVHEQFF. The whole variable domain, filled in from reference TRBV15 and TRBJ2-1, reads DAMVIQNPRYQVTQFGKPVTLSCSQTLNHNVMYWYQQKSSQAPKLLFHYYDKDFNNEADTPDNFQSRRPNTSFCFLDIRSPGLGDTAMYLCATSREASGVHEQFFGPGTRLTVL.

Only one count was recorded for this clonotype. V usage is TRBV20-1 and J usage is TRBJ2-1; D gene ambiguous. Germline CDR1 is DFQATT and CDR2 is SNEGSKA (reference sequence). CDR3 length: 13 amino acids. The V and J ends lost 5 bases and 0 bases respectively, with 8 bases between them. In DNA, the CDR3 is TGCAGTGCTCGGGCCAGCTCCTACAATGAGCAGTTCTTC. This encodes CSARASSYNEQFF.

The rearrangement uses TRBV7-3 and TRBJ2-7; D is unclear. The V end lost 1 base, the J end lost 2 bases, and 15 bases lay between the germline ends. Germline-derived CDR1 and CDR2 are SGHTA and FQGTGA. CDR3 length: 16 amino acids. CDR3 protein: CASSLKGPFGTYEQYF. CDR3 nucleotides: TGTGCCAGCAGCTTAAAGGGCCCATTCGGTACCTACGAGCAGTACTTC.

J is TRBJ1-1 and V is TRBV7-9; D gene ambiguous. The germline V and J ends were trimmed by 5 bases and 6 bases, with 13 bases remaining between them. Looked up from germline, CDR1 is SEHNR and CDR2 is FQNEAQ (reference sequence). The CDR3 runs 13 residues. The CDR3 sequence is CASSNSGLAEAFF. CDR3 DNA: TGTGCCAGCAGCAACTCGGGTTTAGCTGAAGCTTTCTTT.

The chain carries TRBV7-9 and TRBJ2-5; possible D gene TRBD1, 5 bases. V shed 0 bases and J shed 4 bases, with 6 bases lying between them. Germline loops: CDR1 SEHNR, CDR2 FQNEAQ (reference sequence). The CDR3 is 13 amino acids. CDR3 region: CASSLAGAETQYF. The DNA of the CDR3 is TGTGCCAGCAGCTTAGCAGGGGCAGAGACCCAGTACTTC.

This chain links TRBV20-1 with TRBJ2-3, with 12 bases identical to TRBD2. The CDR3 extends over 17 amino acids. The V and J ends lost 0 bases and 6 bases, in that order; junction bases with no gene match: 10. Germline-derived CDR1 and CDR2 are DFQATT and SNEGSKA (reference sequence). The CDR3 loop reads CSARDRGLAGHPDTQYF. DNA of the CDR3: TGCAGTGCTAGAGATAGAGGACTAGCGGGGCACCCGGATACGCAGTATTTT.

The chain uses TRBV19 and TRBJ2-7; 8 nucleotides align to TRBD1. Germline lookup yields CDR1 LNHDA and CDR2 SQIVND (reference sequence). The CDR3 spans 13 residues. Trimming cost V 9 bases and J 4 bases; bases outside gene matches: 8. The CDR3 here is CASLDREVYEQYF. In nucleotides, the CDR3 is TGTGCCAGCCTGGACAGGGAGGTGTACGAGCAGTACTTC.

J is TRBJ1-1 and V is TRBV12-5; TRBD1 matches at 10 bases. The J segment lost 7 bases and the V segment lost 6 bases, leaving 8 bases of the junction unmatched. CDR1 LGHNT and CDR2 FRNRAP come from the germline V gene. This CDR3 comprises 14 residues. DNA for the CDR3: TGTGCTAGTGGCTCCGGGACAGGGGCCGGTGAAGCTTTCTTT. Translating gives CASGSGTGAGEAFF.

The chain recombines TRBV6-1 with TRBJ1-6; perhaps TRBD1 as D (5 bases). Germline assignment: CDR1 MNHNS and CDR2 SASEGT. Trimming shortened V by 5 bases and J by 0 bases, and 8 bases separated the two germline ends. CDR3 length: 15 amino acids. In DNA, the CDR3 is TGTGCCAGCAGTAGGGGCAACTCCTATAATTCACCCCTCCACTTT. It yields the protein CASSRGNSYNSPLHF.

Only one count was recorded for this clonotype. The gene calls are TRBV2 and TRBJ1-1; D is possibly TRBD1 (5 bases). Trimming removed 7 bases at V and 2 bases at J, with 14 bases between. This CDR3 has 14 residues. Germline-derived CDR1 and CDR2 are SNHLY and FYNNEI. This CDR3 is CASNQGRRNTEAFF. The DNA of the CDR3 is TGTGCCAGCAACCAGGGTAGGAGAAACACTGAAGCTTTCTTT.

The chain is built from TRBV10-3 and TRBJ1-1; D ambiguous. Germline CDR1 and CDR2: ENHRY and SYGVKD. The CDR3 runs to 14 residues. V lost 3 bases to trimming and J lost 2 bases, with 10 bases between them. The DNA for the CDR3 is TGTGCCATCAGTGACCCGACGGCCAACACTGAAGCTTTCTTT. This sequence encodes CAISDPTANTEAFF.

V usage is TRBV29-1 and J usage is TRBJ1-1; D call uncertain. Per the germline V gene, CDR1 is SQVTM and CDR2 is ANQGSEA. The CDR3 length is 14 residues. Trimming shortened V by 6 bases and J by 0 bases, and 14 bases separated the two germline ends. The CDR3 nucleotides read TGCAGCGTGAGGACTGTTATGTTGAACACTGAAGCTTTCTTT. Encoded protein: CSVRTVMLNTEAFF.

This clonotype was picked up many times. This chain links TRBV5-1 with TRBJ2-7; tentatively, D is TRBD2 (6 bases). The germline V and J ends were trimmed by 1 base and 3 bases, with 11 bases remaining between them. From germline, CDR1 is SGHRS and CDR2 YFSETQ. The CDR3 length is 14 residues. The CDR3 reads CASSLSLASYEQYF. The CDR3 DNA follows: TGCGCCAGCAGCTTGAGTCTAGCGAGCTACGAGCAGTACTTC.

With regard to this clonotype: The CDR3 does not end in the conserved phenylalanine or tryptophan, so this is likely a read error. The chain has TRBV9 and TRBJ1-3; 8 bases fit TRBD1. Trimming cost V 4 bases and J 4 bases; bases outside gene matches: 7. Germline V lookup: CDR1 SGDLS, CDR2 YYNGEE. This CDR3 has 15 residues. Here the CDR3 reads CASSLQGAEGNTIYS. The CDR3 DNA follows: TGTGCCAGCAGCCTCCAGGGGGCGGAAGGAAACACCATATATTCT.

The chain uses TRBV11-2 and TRBJ2-2, with D possibly TRBD1 on 5 matching bases. The CDR3 is 16 residues long. Germline V CDR1 and CDR2: SGHAT, FQNNGV. The V gene lost 3 bases and the J gene lost 4 bases, with 15 bases spanning the gap. The CDR3 region is CASSFRVQGSTGELFF. CDR3 DNA sequence: TGTGCCAGCAGCTTTCGAGTCCAGGGTAGCACCGGGGAGCTGTTTTTT.